This entry concerns a single TCR beta chain. Its antigen remains unknown. These data belong to a study of T cell responses to AZD1222 COVID-19 vaccine. Study-level results: It should be noted that donors were predominantly white British and more often female, and clonal diversity was possibly underestimated. Across spike, vaccine-associated CD4 TCRs were found, dominant at 160-218 and 743-854. Only five to seven individuals given AZD1222 were seropositive at baseline.

This CDR3 spans 15 amino acids. CDR1 and CDR2 from the germline V gene are MDHEN and SYDVKM. Trimming stripped 3 bases from V and 4 bases from J, with 13 bases between. Method: immunoSEQ multiplex PCR; TCRdb's copy keeps in-frame clones and lacks some. The sample yields approximately 50,000 clones, approximately 86% seen once. The clonotype comes from an adult who received the AZD1222 COVID-19 vaccine. The chain combines TRBV28 with TRBJ1-5; TRBD1 might be the D (6 bases). The sequenced sample was peripheral blood, obtained 28 days after the second AZD1222 dose. The CDR3 loop is CASSLGGAGNQPQHF. CDR3 nucleotide sequence: TGTGCCAGCAGTTTGGGGGGGGCAGGTAATCAGCCCCAGCATTTT.